Listed below are T cell receptor beta chains from one sample, sequenced in a study of shared clonotypes between healthy human individuals. The repertoire was sequenced with immunoSEQ multiplex PCR; TCRdb's copy has only in-frame clones and lacks some. The sample yields about 2 million clones, approximately 94% seen once. Sequenced: naive CD8+ T cells sorted from blood. Receptors originate from a man younger than 35 in good health. Both conserved end residues are part of each CDR3. The order of the fields is J gene, CDR3 length, D gene, V gene, CDR3 protein. A D gene is named only where the DNA matches it firmly.

J: TRBJ1-1; length: 13; D: TRBD1; V: TRBV7-8; CDR3: CASSSGTATEAFF
J: TRBJ2-1; length: 16; D: TRBD2; V: TRBV27; CDR3: CASSRLGTSGSGEQFF
J: TRBJ2-5; length: 14; D: TRBD2; V: TRBV28; CDR3: CASSFRDYQETQYF
J: TRBJ2-6; length: 18; D: TRBD1; V: TRBV7-9; CDR3: CASSQTGVEDSGANVLTF
J: TRBJ2-1; length: 12; D: NA; V: TRBV28; CDR3: CASSLYYNEQFF
J: TRBJ2-4; length: 12; D: NA; V: TRBV2; CDR3: CASSEGTDIQYF
J: TRBJ1-5; length: 14; D: NA; V: TRBV6-5; CDR3: CASGAGEFNQPQHF
J: TRBJ2-3; length: 17; D: TRBD2; V: TRBV4-3; CDR3: CASSQDQPAGGADTQYF
J: TRBJ2-7; length: 13; D: TRBD2; V: TRBV19; CDR3: CASSITSGYEQYF
J: TRBJ2-1; length: 13; D: TRBD2; V: TRBV27; CDR3: CASSPGLGNEQFF
J: TRBJ2-7; length: 12; D: NA; V: TRBV5-6; CDR3: CASSLLAGEQYF
J: TRBJ2-4; length: 17; D: NA; V: TRBV7-2; CDR3: CASSSPSEAGVKNIQYF
J: TRBJ2-1; length: 19; D: TRBD2; V: TRBV7-8; CDR3: CASSLGLAGAQPPYNEQFF
J: TRBJ1-2; length: 16; D: TRBD1; V: TRBV5-4; CDR3: CASSSAPGQGNYGYTF
J: TRBJ1-3; length: 15; D: TRBD1; V: TRBV5-1; CDR3: CASSLDRGPGNTIYF
J: TRBJ2-7; length: 15; D: NA; V: TRBV4-1; CDR3: CASSQPQGSRNEQYF
J: TRBJ1-1; length: 18; D: NA; V: TRBV11-2; CDR3: CASSLVPPGGLTYTEAFF
J: TRBJ1-1; length: 12; D: NA; V: TRBV2; CDR3: CASSVGETEAFF
J: TRBJ2-5; length: 16; D: TRBD2; V: TRBV28; CDR3: CASSFPASGGAETQYF
J: TRBJ1-5; length: 13; D: NA; V: TRBV19; CDR3: CASSIDRGEPQHF
J: TRBJ2-1; length: 13; D: NA; V: TRBV6-9; CDR3: CANVVGLLNEQFF
J: TRBJ2-5; length: 14; D: NA; V: TRBV4-1; CDR3: CASSQERYAETQYF
J: TRBJ1-6; length: 18; D: NA; V: TRBV14; CDR3: CASTTRDDPSSYNSPLHF
J: TRBJ1-2; length: 14; D: TRBD1; V: TRBV5-6; CDR3: CASSSGQGIYGYTF
J: TRBJ2-1; length: 16; D: TRBD2; V: TRBV4-1; CDR3: CASSVVGGLGSNEQFF
J: TRBJ2-3; length: 16; D: TRBD2; V: TRBV5-6; CDR3: CASSSGLAGVTDTQYF
J: TRBJ2-7; length: 13; D: NA; V: TRBV11-2; CDR3: CASSLGENYEQYF
J: TRBJ2-1; length: 12; D: NA; V: TRBV6-1; CDR3: CASSEVVGYLFF
J: TRBJ2-5; length: 16; D: NA; V: TRBV11-2; CDR3: CASSLEGQGGQETQYF
J: TRBJ2-2; length: 14; D: NA; V: TRBV25-1; CDR3: CASSEPGGTGELFF
J: TRBJ2-7; length: 15; D: TRBD1; V: TRBV25-1; CDR3: CASRYKNGQAYEQYF
J: TRBJ2-2; length: 13; D: NA; V: TRBV10-3; CDR3: CAISESLTGELFF
J: TRBJ2-2; length: 14; D: TRBD2; V: TRBV10-3; CDR3: CATIAGDGTGELFF
J: TRBJ1-4; length: 15; D: TRBD1; V: TRBV30; CDR3: CAWTRDRGGREKLFF
J: TRBJ2-5; length: 13; D: TRBD2; V: TRBV6-5; CDR3: CASSNLAEETQYF
J: TRBJ2-1; length: 14; D: NA; V: TRBV27; CDR3: CASSPTTGIGEQFF
J: TRBJ1-1; length: 13; D: TRBD1; V: TRBV9; CDR3: CASSPTGDTEAFF
J: TRBJ2-1; length: 15; D: TRBD2; V: TRBV6-1; CDR3: CASSARGLPFDEQFF
J: TRBJ2-7; length: 13; D: NA; V: TRBV5-1; CDR3: CASSLAVGYEQYF
J: TRBJ1-3; length: 15; D: NA; V: TRBV9; CDR3: CASSGRAGEGNTIYF
J: TRBJ2-7; length: 15; D: NA; V: TRBV11-2; CDR3: CASSFDGPNSYEQYF
J: TRBJ1-1; length: 16; D: NA; V: TRBV6-5; CDR3: CASSYSMGGGSTEAFF
J: TRBJ2-7; length: 14; D: NA; V: TRBV5-1; CDR3: CASSGDTGPYEQYF
J: TRBJ1-1; length: 13; D: NA; V: TRBV5-6; CDR3: CASSRSGNTEAFF
J: TRBJ1-1; length: 15; D: NA; V: TRBV5-6; CDR3: CASSIAGTQNTEAFF
J: TRBJ2-7; length: 11; D: NA; V: TRBV5-4; CDR3: CASSVGDEQYF
J: TRBJ2-5; length: 14; D: NA; V: TRBV10-3; CDR3: CAISETGGLETQYF
J: TRBJ2-3; length: 18; D: TRBD2; V: TRBV4-3; CDR3: CASSPEAGGPFVGDTQYF